A selection of T cell receptor beta chains follows, all from one sample in a study of cytomegalovirus exposure and HLA in healthy donors. Clones were read by immunoSEQ multiplex PCR, and TCRdb kept only the in-frame ones, dropping some. In the table there are 120,000 or so clones, around three quarters of which are singletons. Sequences were obtained from PBMCs. These receptors all stem from a man aged 45-60 years in good health and CMV-seropositive. Both conserved end residues are part of each CDR3. Fields, in order: CDR3 protein, CDR3 DNA, J gene, clone size, D gene, V gene. The D gene is left open where the match is weak. Size is omitted from some rows. Given values are once, few, many or a class for expanded clones.

CDR3: CASSLEHRGTGYTF
DNA: TGTGCCAGCAGCTTGGAGCACAGGGGGACTGGCTACACCTTC
J: TRBJ1-2
size: -
D: TRBD1
V: TRBV5-6

CDR3: CASSLGGGGASYNEQFF
DNA: TGTGCCAGCAGCTTAGGGGGCGGGGGAGCTTCCTACAATGAGCAGTTCTTC
J: TRBJ2-1
size: -
D: TRBD2
V: TRBV7-9

CDR3: CASMPRTGIYGYTF
DNA: TGTGCCAGTATGCCCCGGACAGGTATCTATGGCTACACCTTC
J: TRBJ1-2
size: -
D: TRBD1
V: TRBV19

CDR3: CASSLATYEQYF
DNA: TGTGCCAGCAGCTTAGCCACCTACGAGCAGTACTTC
J: TRBJ2-7
size: once
D: -
V: TRBV7-9

CDR3: CASQEGDEQFF
DNA: TGTGCCTCCCAGGAGGGCGATGAGCAGTTCTTC
J: TRBJ2-1
size: few
D: -
V: TRBV10-3

CDR3: CASSRESSNQPQHF
DNA: TGTGCCAGCAGCCGCGAGTCTAGCAATCAGCCCCAGCATTTT
J: TRBJ1-5
size: few
D: -
V: TRBV7-9

CDR3: CASSYSPSGSYNEQFF
DNA: TGTGCCAGCAGTTACTCTCCTAGCGGGTCCTACAATGAGCAGTTCTTC
J: TRBJ2-1
size: -
D: TRBD2
V: TRBV6-5

CDR3: CASRIRTGDTEAFF
DNA: TGTGCCAGCAGGATACGGACAGGGGACACTGAAGCTTTCTTT
J: TRBJ1-1
size: -
D: TRBD1
V: TRBV11-1

CDR3: CASSEARTGELFF
DNA: TGTGCCAGCAGTGAAGCTCGTACCGGGGAGCTGTTTTTT
J: TRBJ2-2
size: -
D: -
V: TRBV6-1

CDR3: CASSPIAGGRTGELFF
DNA: TGTGCCAGCAGTCCTATAGCGGGAGGGCGGACCGGGGAGCTGTTTTTT
J: TRBJ2-2
size: -
D: TRBD2
V: TRBV7-2

CDR3: CASSYSGGDQPQHF
DNA: TGTGCCAGCAGTTACTCTGGGGGGGATCAGCCCCAGCATTTT
J: TRBJ1-5
size: -
D: -
V: TRBV6-5

CDR3: CASSSKTGPYNEQFF
DNA: TGTGCCAGCAGCTCCAAGACAGGGCCCTACAATGAGCAGTTCTTC
J: TRBJ2-1
size: -
D: TRBD1
V: TRBV5-4

CDR3: CASSEKSYLQYF
DNA: TGCGCCAGCAGTGAGAAGAGTTACTTGCAGTACTTC
J: TRBJ2-5
size: -
D: -
V: TRBV10-2

CDR3: CASSYQNRGSTYEQYF
DNA: TGTGCCAGCAGTTACCAAAACAGGGGATCTACCTACGAGCAGTACTTC
J: TRBJ2-7
size: few
D: TRBD1
V: TRBV6-5

CDR3: CASSITGGRYSPLHF
DNA: TGTGCCAGCAGTATTACAGGGGGCAGATATTCACCCCTCCACTTT
J: TRBJ1-6
size: -
D: TRBD1
V: TRBV27

CDR3: CASSPRVGETQYF
DNA: TGTGCCAGCTCACCCAGGGTCGGGGAGACCCAGTACTTC
J: TRBJ2-5
size: -
D: -
V: TRBV18

CDR3: CAAGATFSYGYTF
DNA: TGTGCCGCGGGGGCGACGTTTAGCTATGGCTACACCTTC
J: TRBJ1-2
size: -
D: -
V: TRBV27

CDR3: CASSTEPNYGYTF
DNA: TGTGCCAGCAGTACGGAGCCCAACTATGGCTACACCTTC
J: TRBJ1-2
size: -
D: -
V: TRBV6-1

CDR3: CSARGGGETQYF
DNA: TGCAGCGCTCGTGGGGGGGGAGAGACCCAGTACTTC
J: TRBJ2-5
size: -
D: TRBD2
V: TRBV29-1

CDR3: CASSQSGTSGRDAYEQYF
DNA: TGTGCCAGCAGCCAATCCGGGACTAGCGGGAGGGACGCCTACGAGCAGTACTTC
J: TRBJ2-7
size: -
D: TRBD2
V: TRBV4-2

CDR3: CASSISAGNTIYF
DNA: TGTGCCAGCAGCATCAGCGCGGGAAACACCATATATTTT
J: TRBJ1-3
size: -
D: -
V: TRBV7-2

CDR3: CASSASGASEQYF
DNA: TGTGCCAGCTCTGCTAGCGGGGCCAGCGAGCAGTACTTC
J: TRBJ2-7
size: -
D: TRBD2
V: TRBV6-5

CDR3: CASSFPLSGEKLFF
DNA: TGTGCCAGCAGTTTCCCCCTCTCAGGTGAAAAACTGTTTTTT
J: TRBJ1-4
size: once
D: -
V: TRBV28

CDR3: CATTQNSGNTIYF
DNA: TGTGCCACCACACAGAACTCTGGAAACACCATATATTTT
J: TRBJ1-3
size: once
D: -
V: TRBV19

CDR3: CASSPLTPRQNTEAFF
DNA: TGTGCCAGCAGCCCATTAACCCCTAGGCAGAACACTGAAGCTTTCTTT
J: TRBJ1-1
size: -
D: -
V: TRBV7-9

CDR3: CASSYPHGSERQPQHF
DNA: TGTGCCAGCAGTTACCCCCACGGGAGTGAGAGGCAGCCCCAGCATTTT
J: TRBJ1-5
size: -
D: -
V: TRBV6-7

CDR3: CASSHGGTEAFF
DNA: TGTGCCAGCAGCCACGGAGGGACTGAAGCTTTCTTT
J: TRBJ1-1
size: -
D: -
V: TRBV5-4

CDR3: CASSPTSGLGNEQFF
DNA: TGCGCCAGCAGCCCTACTAGCGGGCTGGGGAATGAGCAGTTCTTC
J: TRBJ2-1
size: -
D: TRBD2
V: TRBV5-1

CDR3: CASSPTGIKETQYF
DNA: TGTGCCAGCAGCCCCACAGGGATAAAAGAGACCCAGTACTTC
J: TRBJ2-5
size: -
D: -
V: TRBV7-3

CDR3: CASSAGTGVGQPQHF
DNA: TGTGCCAGCAGTGCTGGGACAGGGGTCGGGCAGCCCCAGCATTTT
J: TRBJ1-5
size: few
D: TRBD1
V: TRBV6-1

CDR3: CASSSDRQRYNEQFF
DNA: TGTGCCAGCAGCTCGGACAGGCAAAGGTACAATGAGCAGTTCTTC
J: TRBJ2-1
size: -
D: TRBD1
V: TRBV7-8

CDR3: CASSYGTGARTEAFF
DNA: TGTGCCAGCAGTTACGGGACAGGGGCGAGGACTGAAGCTTTCTTT
J: TRBJ1-1
size: -
D: TRBD1
V: TRBV6-6

CDR3: CASSQGTGVQDEQFF
DNA: TGTGCCAGCAGTCAGGGGACAGGGGTTCAAGATGAGCAGTTCTTC
J: TRBJ2-1
size: -
D: TRBD1
V: TRBV7-7

CDR3: CARYRDSLF
DNA: TGTGCCAGGTACCGGGACAGCCTGTTC
J: TRBJ2-7
size: -
D: TRBD1
V: TRBV19

CDR3: CAWSVGLAGTKNIQYF
DNA: TGTGCCTGGAGTGTTGGGCTAGCGGGGACCAAAAACATTCAGTACTTC
J: TRBJ2-4
size: -
D: TRBD2
V: TRBV30

CDR3: CATSRDPTGGEKLFF
DNA: TGTGCCACCAGCAGAGATCCCACAGGGGGTGAAAAACTGTTTTTT
J: TRBJ1-4
size: -
D: TRBD1
V: TRBV15

CDR3: CASKNRGMNTEAFF
DNA: TGTGCCAGCAAGAACAGGGGTATGAACACTGAAGCTTTCTTT
J: TRBJ1-1
size: -
D: TRBD1
V: TRBV27

CDR3: CASGLVSGALIGYTF
DNA: TGTGCTAGTGGTTTGGTATCAGGGGCGTTAATCGGCTACACCTTC
J: TRBJ1-2
size: -
D: -
V: TRBV12-5

CDR3: CASSSRGTDTQYF
DNA: TGTGCCAGTAGCAGCAGGGGGACAGATACGCAGTATTTT
J: TRBJ2-3
size: -
D: TRBD1
V: TRBV19

CDR3: CASSERNRGHQPQHF
DNA: TGTGCCAGCAGTGAGAGGAACAGGGGGCATCAGCCCCAGCATTTT
J: TRBJ1-5
size: -
D: TRBD1
V: TRBV2

CDR3: CASSPDGTGTDTQYF
DNA: TGCGCCAGCAGCCCGGACGGGACAGGGACAGATACGCAGTATTTT
J: TRBJ2-3
size: few
D: TRBD1
V: TRBV5-1

CDR3: CAGSRPSGQNTEAFF
DNA: TGTGCCGGCTCCCGCCCCAGTGGACAGAACACTGAAGCTTTCTTT
J: TRBJ1-1
size: -
D: -
V: TRBV6-1

CDR3: CASSLEGGRGNEQFF
DNA: TGCGCCAGCAGCTTGGAAGGGGGAAGGGGCAATGAGCAGTTCTTC
J: TRBJ2-1
size: -
D: -
V: TRBV5-1

CDR3: CASSLGPSSQVAFF
DNA: TGTGCCAGCAGCTTAGGCCCTTCGAGTCAGGTAGCTTTCTTT
J: TRBJ1-1
size: -
D: -
V: TRBV7-2

CDR3: CASSQTGNTGELFF
DNA: TGTGCCAGCAGCCAGACAGGGAACACCGGGGAGCTGTTTTTT
J: TRBJ2-2
size: -
D: -
V: TRBV6-7

CDR3: CAWSARKPLAGGSTGELFF
DNA: TGTGCCTGGAGTGCGCGAAAACCTCTAGCGGGAGGATCCACCGGGGAGCTGTTTTTT
J: TRBJ2-2
size: -
D: TRBD2
V: TRBV30

CDR3: CASRQGRTDTQYF
DNA: TGTGCCAGCAGGCAGGGTCGCACAGATACGCAGTATTTT
J: TRBJ2-3
size: -
D: -
V: TRBV2

CDR3: CAISATSGKGNEQFF
DNA: TGTGCCATCAGTGCCACTAGCGGGAAGGGCAATGAGCAGTTCTTC
J: TRBJ2-1
size: -
D: TRBD2
V: TRBV10-3

CDR3: CASASPPGEQYF
DNA: TGTGCCAGCGCGAGCCCTCCCGGCGAGCAGTACTTC
J: TRBJ2-7
size: few
D: -
V: TRBV7-2

CDR3: CASSINTGPEQYF
DNA: TGTGCCAGCAGCATAAACACAGGGCCCGAGCAGTACTTC
J: TRBJ2-7
size: -
D: -
V: TRBV7-9

CDR3: CASSSTGTGIPYEQYF
DNA: TGTGCCAGCAGTTCAACCGGGACAGGGATCCCCTACGAGCAGTACTTC
J: TRBJ2-7
size: -
D: TRBD1
V: TRBV27